The 25 T cell receptor beta chains below come from one sample, sequenced in a study of blood T cell repertoires in COVID-19. Measured with immunoSEQ multiplex PCR; TCRdb has only the in-frame clones, and not every one. This sample carries about 340,000 clones, about 83% of them seen once, and the ten largest clones take roughly 3%. Sequencing input: peripheral blood. All receptors come from a man aged 30-40 years with active or convalescent COVID-19.

The chain joins TRBV5-1 to TRBJ1-2; 7 nucleotides agree with TRBD1. Germline lookup yields CDR1 SGHRS and CDR2 YFSETQ. Trimming cost V 4 bases and J 13 bases; bases outside gene matches: 13. The length of the CDR3 is 13 residues. The CDR3: CASSNADRDRRTF. DNA of the CDR3: TGCGCCAGCAGCAACGCAGACAGGGACCGGCGCACCTTC.

The chain carries TRBV7-9 and TRBJ1-2; no reliable D call. Germline V gives CDR1 SEHNR, CDR2 FQNEAQ (reference sequence). The CDR3 totals 15 residues. Trimming shortened V by 4 bases and J by 6 bases, and 18 bases separated the two germline ends. The CDR3 DNA is TGTGCCAGCAGCTGGGAGAACTGGGTACGGGATGGCTACACCTTC. It codes for CASSWENWVRDGYTF. Drawing the rest from reference TRBV7-9 and TRBJ1-2, the complete variable domain is DTGVSQNPRHKITKRGQNVTFRCDPISEHNRLYWYRQTLGQGPEFLTYFQNEAQLEKSRLLSDRFSAERPKGSFSTLEIQRTEQGDSAMYLCASSWENWVRDGYTFGSGTRLTVV.

This clone was observed at least ten times. This sequence joins TRBV6-2 or TRBV6-3 and TRBJ2-7, with 16 bases fitting TRBD2. J gave up 2 bases and V 4 bases, and 5 bases lay outside the gene matches. Germline V gene sequence: CDR1 MNHEY, CDR2 SVGEGT. CDR3 length equals 17 residues. DNA of the CDR3: TGTGCCAGCAGTTCGGGACTAGCGGGGGGGCGGACCTACGAGCAGTACTTC. It translates to CASSSGLAGGRTYEQYF.

The chain combines TRBV7-8 with TRBJ1-3; the D gene is possibly TRBD1 (5 bases). Trimming shortened V by 3 bases and J by 4 bases, and 10 bases separated the two germline ends. CDR1 and CDR2 from the germline V gene are SGHVS and FQNEAQ. The CDR3 is 14 amino acids. In nucleotides, the CDR3 is TGTGCCAGCAGCTTCCGAGACAGCGGAAACACCATATATTTT. Residues: CASSFRDSGNTIYF.

The rearrangement joins TRBV5-4 to TRBJ1-2, with D tentatively TRBD1 (5 bases). The CDR3 consists of 13 residues. Deletions cut 1 base from V and 4 bases from J, with 8 bases between. Per germline, CDR1 SGHNT and CDR2 YYREEE (reference sequence). For the CDR3, the DNA is TGTGCCAGCAGCTTGACAGGTGCCTATGGCTACACCTTC. Amino acids: CASSLTGAYGYTF.

The chain is built from TRBV7-6 and TRBJ2-2, with 8 bases matching TRBD1. J was trimmed by 3 bases and V by 6 bases; bases with no gene match: 12. Germline loops: CDR1 SGHVS, CDR2 FNYEAQ. This CDR3 has 17 amino acids. The CDR3 nucleotides are TGTGCCAGCAGTCATACTCAGGGGGCGGAGGACACCGGGGAGCTGTTTTTT. Amino acids: CASSHTQGAEDTGELFF.

This rearrangement joins TRBV7-9 to TRBJ1-2, with 7 bases fitting TRBD1. The CDR3 is made up of 15 amino acids. Trimming at V came to 4 bases and at J to 5 bases, leaving 10 bases not matched to a gene. CDR1 is SEHNR and CDR2 is FQNEAQ in the germline V gene (reference sequence). Written as DNA, the CDR3 is TGTGCCAGCAGCTCCCGGAACGGACAGGATTATGGCTACACCTTC. This gives the protein CASSSRNGQDYGYTF. Supplemented by reference TRBV7-9 and TRBJ1-2, the full variable domain reads DTGVSQNPRHKITKRGQNVTFRCDPISEHNRLYWYRQTLGQGPEFLTYFQNEAQLEKSRLLSDRFSAERPKGSFSTLEIQRTEQGDSAMYLCASSSRNGQDYGYTFGSGTRLTVV.

The rearrangement joins TRBV7-8 to TRBJ2-3, with 7 bases fitting TRBD2. Germline loops: CDR1 SGHVS, CDR2 FQNEAQ. This CDR3 contains 16 residues. V gave up 5 bases and J gave up 1 base; unmatched junction bases: 9. The CDR3 is CASSVYLAGGTDTQYF. The DNA for the CDR3 is TGTGCCAGCAGCGTCTACTTGGCGGGGGGCACAGATACGCAGTATTTT.

Here the CDR3 DNA reads TGTGCCAGTAGTACAGGGGCGGGCAATCAGCCCCAGCATTTT. It encodes CASSTGAGNQPQHF. The rearrangement links TRBV19 to TRBJ1-5, with TRBD1 as a possible D gene (6 bases). The V end was cut by 4 bases, the J end by 2 bases, with 9 bases between. Germline V gives CDR1 LNHDA, CDR2 SQIVND (reference sequence). The CDR3 runs 14 residues.

The gene calls are TRBV7-9 and TRBJ1-2, with 8 bases aligning to TRBD1. The CDR3 totals 13 residues. The germline gives CDR1 SEHNR, CDR2 FQNEAQ (reference sequence). V gave up 3 bases and J gave up 5 bases; unmatched junction bases: 2. The CDR3 sequence is CASSFGQGYGYTF. The CDR3 DNA reads TGTGCCAGCAGCTTTGGACAGGGTTATGGCTACACCTTC.

The rearrangement joins TRBV28 to TRBJ2-1; the match to TRBD2 covers 11 bases. The CDR3 consists of 16 residues. Germline trimming cut 5 bases from V and 8 bases from J; bases unmatched to any gene: 11. Germline CDR1 MDHEN, CDR2 SYDVKM. CDR3 protein: CASSRLAGFEGDEQFF. The DNA of the CDR3 is TGTGCCAGCAGTAGACTAGCGGGATTTGAGGGGGATGAGCAGTTCTTC.

The chain carries TRBV28 and TRBJ2-1; no clear D. Trimming took off 7 bases at V and 7 bases at J, with 11 bases between the two ends. Germline V CDR1 and CDR2: MDHEN, SYDVKM. The CDR3 contains 12 residues. In nucleotides, the CDR3 is TGTGCCAGCAATCTCGGCGGAAATGAGCAGTTCTTC. It specifies CASNLGGNEQFF.

This clone has just a few counts. The rearrangement links TRBV6-1 to TRBJ2-7; 9 nucleotides align to TRBD1. Trimming removed 3 bases from V and 3 bases from J; junction bases left unmatched: 12. Germline V gene lookup returns CDR1 MNHNS and CDR2 SASEGT. This CDR3 contains 17 residues. CDR3 nucleotides: TGTGCCAGCAGTGATCGGACAGGGGTCCGGTTTAGCTACGAGCAGTACTTC. Amino acid sequence: CASSDRTGVRFSYEQYF.

The chain uses TRBV30 and TRBJ2-2; TRBD2 agrees at 9 bases. This CDR3 region has 14 residues. The J segment lost 5 bases and the V segment lost 2 bases, leaving 3 bases of the junction unmatched. The V gene's germline CDR1 is GTSNPN and CDR2 SVGIG (reference sequence). The CDR3 protein is CAWSNLAGTGELFF. The CDR3 DNA sequence: TGTGCCTGGAGTAATCTAGCGGGGACCGGGGAGCTGTTTTTT.

The chain recombines TRBV9 with TRBJ2-1; 9 bases are a match to TRBD2. There are 15 residues in the CDR3. CDR1 is SGDLS, CDR2 YYNGEE, per germline. The V gene end was trimmed by 0 bases and the J gene end by 10 bases; junction bases not matched to a gene: 8. The CDR3 loop reads CASSVVGGGGGEQFF. CDR3 DNA sequence: TGTGCCAGCAGCGTAGTAGGCGGGGGGGGCGGAGAGCAGTTCTTC. The variable domain in full, completed from reference TRBV9 and TRBJ2-1, reads DSGVTQTPKHLITATGQRVTLRCSPRSGDLSVYWYQQSLDQGLQFLIQYYNGEERAKGNILERFSAQQFPDLHSELNLSSLELGDSALYFCASSVVGGGGGEQFFGPGTRLTVL.

The V gene is TRBV4-1, the J gene TRBJ1-4; 8 nucleotides match TRBD1. V shed 4 bases, J shed 7 bases, and the junction held 17 bases outside the gene matches. The CDR3 is 18 residues long. Germline CDR1 reads MGHRA; CDR2 reads YSYEKL. CDR3 amino acids: CASSPPGQESVRGEKLFF. The CDR3 DNA reads TGCGCCAGCAGCCCCCCGGGACAGGAATCAGTAAGGGGTGAAAAACTGTTTTTT.

The chain joins TRBV20-1 to TRBJ1-5; TRBD1 matches at 7 bases. The V gene's germline CDR1 is DFQATT and CDR2 SNEGSKA (reference sequence). The CDR3 is 15 residues long. The junction had 13 bases not matched to a gene; V was cut back by 6 bases and J by 5 bases. CDR3 in DNA: TGCAGTGCGAGTCAGACAGGGCGTTGGGATCAGCCCCAGCATTTT. It yields the protein CSASQTGRWDQPQHF.

The chain recombines TRBV29-1 with TRBJ2-7; TRBD2 might be the D (6 bases). The CDR3 consists of 11 residues. Germline V gene data show CDR1 as SQVTM and CDR2 as ANQGSEA. The CDR3 DNA sequence: TGCCCCAGCGGAGCGGGCTACGAGCAGTACTTC. Translating gives CPSGAGYEQYF.

This clone was recorded only once. The rearrangement uses TRBV6-1 and TRBJ1-1, with D perhaps matching TRBD1 (6 bases). CDR1 is MNHNS and CDR2 is SASEGT in the germline V gene. The V gene lost 0 bases and the J gene lost 5 bases, with 13 bases spanning the gap. This CDR3 region has 15 residues. CDR3 residues: CASSEARTDRTEAFF. The CDR3 DNA reads TGTGCCAGCAGTGAAGCCCGGACAGATCGGACTGAAGCTTTCTTT.

This clone was recorded a few times. The rearrangement uses TRBV9 and TRBJ2-5; TRBD1 might be the D (7 bases). Germline-derived CDR1 and CDR2 are SGDLS and YYNGEE. The CDR3 totals 15 residues. Trimming stripped 4 bases from V and 7 bases from J, with 20 bases between. The CDR3 spells CASSPFERQGGTQYF. Written as DNA, the CDR3 is TGTGCCAGCAGCCCCTTCGAAAGACAGGGAGGGACCCAGTACTTC.

Notes on this clone: Other DNA sequences within the sample encode an identical CDR3. The chain joins TRBV9 to TRBJ2-3; no reliable D call. The germline V and J ends were trimmed by 0 bases and 3 bases, with 8 bases remaining between them. Germline-derived CDR1 and CDR2 are SGDLS and YYNGEE. The CDR3 loop spans 14 amino acids. The DNA of the CDR3 is TGTGCCAGCAGCGTAGACAGAGTTACAGATACGCAGTATTTT. It codes for CASSVDRVTDTQYF. Complete variable domain (other parts from reference TRBV9 and TRBJ2-3): DSGVTQTPKHLITATGQRVTLRCSPRSGDLSVYWYQQSLDQGLQFLIQYYNGEERAKGNILERFSAQQFPDLHSELNLSSLELGDSALYFCASSVDRVTDTQYFGPGTRLTVL.

This rearrangement joins TRBV7-9 to TRBJ2-3, with D unresolved. Germline-derived CDR1 and CDR2 are SEHNR and FQNEAQ (reference sequence). With 5 bases removed from V and 2 bases from J, the gap between germline ends came to 5 bases. The length of the CDR3 is 12 residues. CDR3 amino acids: CASSPFTDTQYF. Here the CDR3 DNA reads TGTGCCAGCAGCCCATTCACAGATACGCAGTATTTT.

The J gene is TRBJ2-7, the V gene TRBV10-2, with TRBD1 matching 8 bases. The CDR3 consists of 13 residues. Germline lookup yields CDR1 WSHSY and CDR2 SAAADI. Trimming at V came to 8 bases and at J to 4 bases, leaving 7 bases not matched to a gene. The CDR3 DNA follows: TGCGCCAGCTCACCAACAGGGGGATACGAGCAGTACTTC. Protein product: CASSPTGGYEQYF.

The count of this clone is one. J is TRBJ1-4 and V is TRBV4-1; no definite D call. The CDR3 is 13 amino acids. The V end was cut by 1 base, the J end by 7 bases, with 7 bases between. Germline CDR1 and CDR2: MGHRA and YSYEKL. The CDR3 region is CASSQGDTEKLFF. CDR3 bases: TGCGCCAGCAGCCAAGGAGACACTGAAAAACTGTTTTTT.

The V call is TRBV27, the J call TRBJ1-6, with D possibly TRBD1 on 6 matching bases. The CDR3 loop spans 16 amino acids. V was cut by 6 bases and J by 0 bases, with 12 bases left in between. Germline values: CDR1 MNHEY, CDR2 SMNVEV (reference sequence). CDR3 DNA: TGTGCCAGCAGCGGTACAGGGAGCTCCTATAATTCACCCCTCCACTTT. Residues: CASSGTGSSYNSPLHF.